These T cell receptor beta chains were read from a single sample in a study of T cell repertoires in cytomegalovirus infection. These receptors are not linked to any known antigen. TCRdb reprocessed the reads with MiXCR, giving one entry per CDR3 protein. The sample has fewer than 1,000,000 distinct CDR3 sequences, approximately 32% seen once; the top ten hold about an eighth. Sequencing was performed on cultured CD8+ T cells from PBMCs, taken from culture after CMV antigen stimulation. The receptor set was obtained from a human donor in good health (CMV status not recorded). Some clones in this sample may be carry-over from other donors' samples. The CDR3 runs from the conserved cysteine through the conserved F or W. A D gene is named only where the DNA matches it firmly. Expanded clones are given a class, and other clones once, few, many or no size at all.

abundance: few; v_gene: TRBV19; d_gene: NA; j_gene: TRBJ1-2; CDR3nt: TGTGCCAGTAGTATACAAAGGGATGGCTACACCTTC; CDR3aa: CASSIQRDGYTF
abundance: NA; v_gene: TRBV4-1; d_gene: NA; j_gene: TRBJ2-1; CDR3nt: TGCGCCAGCAGCCAAGAGGACGGCGAGCAGTTCTTC; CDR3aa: CASSQEDGEQFF
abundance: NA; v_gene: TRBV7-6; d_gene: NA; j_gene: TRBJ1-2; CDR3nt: TGTACCAGCAGCCCAGTGGCGGCTTCCTATGGCTACACCTTC; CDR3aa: CTSSPVAASYGYTF
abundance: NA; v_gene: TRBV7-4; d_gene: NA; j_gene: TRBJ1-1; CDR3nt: TGTGCCAGCAGCTTAGGGATAGGGGTGAACACTGAAGCTTTCTTT; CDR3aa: CASSLGIGVNTEAFF
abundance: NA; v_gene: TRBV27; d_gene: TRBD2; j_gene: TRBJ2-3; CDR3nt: TGTGCCAGCAGTTTATCTTGGCGAGCGGGGGGCAGCACAGATACGCAGTATTTT; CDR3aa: CASSLSWRAGGSTDTQYF
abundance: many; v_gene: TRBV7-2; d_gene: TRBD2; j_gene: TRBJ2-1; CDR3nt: TGTGCCAGCAGCTCCATAGGATTGGGGACTAGTGAGCAGTTCTTC; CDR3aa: CASSSIGLGTSEQFF
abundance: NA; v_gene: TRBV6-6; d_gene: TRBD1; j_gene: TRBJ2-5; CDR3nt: TGTGCCAGCAGTTACTCAAGCGCAGGGGGCCAAACCCGGCAAGAGACCCAGTACTTC; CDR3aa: CASSYSSAGGQTRQETQYF
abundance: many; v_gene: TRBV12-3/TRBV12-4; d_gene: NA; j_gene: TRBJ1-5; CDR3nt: TGTGCCAGCAGTTCTATTGCAGGTAGCAATCAGCCCCAGCATTTT; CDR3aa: CASSSIAGSNQPQHF
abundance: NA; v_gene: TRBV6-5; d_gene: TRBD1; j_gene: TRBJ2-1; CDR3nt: TGTGCCAACAGTTACTCGAGACAGGGGGCGAAATTCTTC; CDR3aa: CANSYSRQGAKFF
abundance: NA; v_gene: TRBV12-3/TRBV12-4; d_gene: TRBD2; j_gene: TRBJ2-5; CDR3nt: TGTGCCAGCAGTCCCCTACGCGGGGGGAAAGAGACCCAGTACTTC; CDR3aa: CASSPLRGGKETQYF
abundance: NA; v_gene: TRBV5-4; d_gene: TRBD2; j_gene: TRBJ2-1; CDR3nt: TGTGCCAGCAGCTCATACCGAACTAGCGGGGGGGTAAATGAGCAGTTCTTC; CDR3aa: CASSSYRTSGGVNEQFF
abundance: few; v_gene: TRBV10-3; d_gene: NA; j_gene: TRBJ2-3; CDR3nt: TGTGCCATCAGCCGACAGGACGGCGGAAGCACAGATACGCAGTATTTT; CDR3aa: CAISRQDGGSTDTQYF
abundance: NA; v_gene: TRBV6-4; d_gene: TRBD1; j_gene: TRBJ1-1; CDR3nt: TGTGCCAGCAGTGAGAAGGGACAGGGGATTGCTGAAGCTTTCTTT; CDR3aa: CASSEKGQGIAEAFF
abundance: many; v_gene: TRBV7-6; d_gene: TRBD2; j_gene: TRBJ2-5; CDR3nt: TGTGCCAGCAGCTTAAGCGGGGGAACCCAAGAGACCCAGTACTTC; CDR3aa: CASSLSGGTQETQYF
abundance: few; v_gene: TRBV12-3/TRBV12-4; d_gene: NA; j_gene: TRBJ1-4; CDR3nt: TGTGCCAGCAGTTTCGTGGTTGAGGTGGTACCTAATGAAAAACTGTTTTTT; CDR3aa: CASSFVVEVVPNEKLFF
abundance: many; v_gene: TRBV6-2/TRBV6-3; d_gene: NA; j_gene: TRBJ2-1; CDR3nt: TGTGCCAGCAGTTACAATCTCAATGAGCAGTTCTTC; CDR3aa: CASSYNLNEQFF
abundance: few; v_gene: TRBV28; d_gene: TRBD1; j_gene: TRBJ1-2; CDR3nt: TGTGCCAGCAGCCCAAGGGACAGGAAATACTATGGCTACACCTTC; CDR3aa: CASSPRDRKYYGYTF
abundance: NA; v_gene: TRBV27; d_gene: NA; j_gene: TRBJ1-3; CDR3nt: TGTGCCAGCAGTTTTGACAGTGGAAACACCGTATATTTT; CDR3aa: CASSFDSGNTVYF
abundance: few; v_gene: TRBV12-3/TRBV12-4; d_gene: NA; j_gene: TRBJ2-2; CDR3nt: TGTGCCAGCAGTTCGTCGGCCACCGGGGAGCTGTTTTTT; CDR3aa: CASSSSATGELFF
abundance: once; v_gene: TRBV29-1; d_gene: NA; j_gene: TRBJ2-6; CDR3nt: TGCAGCGTTGAGGACATGTCTGGGGCCAACGTCCTGACTTTC; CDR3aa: CSVEDMSGANVLTF
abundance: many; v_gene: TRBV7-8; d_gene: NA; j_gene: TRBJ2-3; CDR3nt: TGTGCCAGCAGCTTCGGGCCTCACACAGATACGCAGTATTTT; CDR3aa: CASSFGPHTDTQYF
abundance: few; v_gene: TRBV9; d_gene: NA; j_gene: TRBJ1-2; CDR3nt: TGTGCCAGCAGCGGGAGGGATGGCTACACCTTC; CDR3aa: CASSGRDGYTF
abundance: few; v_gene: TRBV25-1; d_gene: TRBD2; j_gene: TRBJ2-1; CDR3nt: TGTGCCAGCACGGTAGCGGGGGGGCCCAATGAGCAGTTCTTC; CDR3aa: CASTVAGGPNEQFF
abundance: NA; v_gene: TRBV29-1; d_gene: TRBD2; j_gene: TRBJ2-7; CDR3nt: TGCAGCGTTGAACCTCGGGAGGGGTTTTACGAGCAGTACTTC; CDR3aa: CSVEPREGFYEQYF
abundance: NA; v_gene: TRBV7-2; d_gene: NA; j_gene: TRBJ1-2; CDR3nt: TGTGCCAGCAGCCAAGCTGCCAGGGCCTATGGCTACACCTTC; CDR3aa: CASSQAARAYGYTF
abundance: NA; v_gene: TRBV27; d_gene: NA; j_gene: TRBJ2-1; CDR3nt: TGTGCCAGCAGTGACCTCGGCGGGGGCCTTTACAATGAGCAGTTCTTC; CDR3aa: CASSDLGGGLYNEQFF
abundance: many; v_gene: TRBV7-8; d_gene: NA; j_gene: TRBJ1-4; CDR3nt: TGTGCCAGCAGCGAACGGGGTGCAACTAATGAAAAACTGTTTTTT; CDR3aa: CASSERGATNEKLFF
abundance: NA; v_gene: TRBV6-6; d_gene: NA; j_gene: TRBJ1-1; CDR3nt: TGTGCCAGCAGTTCAGGGGATTTCACTGAAGCTTTCTTT; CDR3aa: CASSSGDFTEAFF
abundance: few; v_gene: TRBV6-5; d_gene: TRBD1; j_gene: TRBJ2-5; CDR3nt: TGTGCCAGCAGTTATCCGGGACAGGGAGGCGAGACCCAGTACTTC; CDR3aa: CASSYPGQGGETQYF
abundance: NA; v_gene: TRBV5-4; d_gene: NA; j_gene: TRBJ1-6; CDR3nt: TGTGCCAACAGCTTGGGTCCCGGAGAACCCCTCCACTTT; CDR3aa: CANSLGPGEPLHF
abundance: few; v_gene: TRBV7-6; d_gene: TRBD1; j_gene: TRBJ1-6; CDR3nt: TGTGCCAGCAGCTCCGCGACAGGGGGTATTTCACCCCTCCACTTT; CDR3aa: CASSSATGGISPLHF
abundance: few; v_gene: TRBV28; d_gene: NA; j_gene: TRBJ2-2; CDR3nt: TGTGCCACACGTGAGGGCACCGGGGAGCTGTTTTTT; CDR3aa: CATREGTGELFF